This TCR beta chain was retrieved from a study of PD-L1 blockade in urothelial cancer. Study overall: Patients' histories included 0 to 3 prior chemotherapy regimens. Whole-study results and caveats: Tumor-associated TCR clones expanded more in blood at 3 weeks in patients with durable benefit. Clonality of blood TCR below the median before treatment predicted better survival.

This clone was observed a single time. Its matching antigen is unknown. This sample includes further DNA sequences coding for the same CDR3. The method was immunoSEQ multiplex PCR; TCRdb's version includes in-frame clones alone and lacks a portion of them. The repertoire holds about 130,000 clones, with 65% to 85% as singletons. The germline V gene encodes CDR1 SGHRS and CDR2 YFSETQ. Trimming took off 0 bases at V and 0 bases at J, with 6 bases between the two ends. The CDR3 spans 15 residues. Time point specified: pretreatment peripheral blood. Between 1 and 8 samples per patient were obtained, pretreatment and on-treatment.

This chain connects TRBV5-1 to TRBJ2-2, with a tentative D call TRBD2 (5 bases). This receptor was identified in a man between 50 and 59 years old with urothelial cancer. The material sequenced was PBMCs, taken around atezolizumab (anti-PD-L1) treatment. CDR3 in amino acids: CASSLGTANTGELFF. Written as DNA, the CDR3 is TGCGCCAGCAGCTTGGGGACTGCGAACACCGGGGAGCTGTTTTTT.